These 28 T cell receptor beta chains were sequenced from one sample in a study of blood T cell repertoires in COVID-19. Using immunoSEQ multiplex PCR, the repertoire was profiled, and TCRdb retains in-frame clones only, with some absent. This sample carries a few hundred thousand clones, around nine tenths of them seen once, and the ten largest clones take over 2.5%. Sequenced sample: peripheral blood. The receptors derive from a man aged 55 to 70 with acute or convalescent COVID-19.

This chain connects TRBV6-2 or TRBV6-3 to TRBJ2-5; 13 bases are a match to TRBD2. This CDR3 has 18 amino acids. Germline CDR1 MNHEY, CDR2 SVGEGT. The V segment lost 5 bases and the J segment 5 bases; nucleotides outside the gene matches: 14. CDR3 protein: CASSVLRLAGGVGETQYF. The CDR3 DNA follows: TGTGCCAGCAGTGTGCTCAGACTAGCGGGGGGCGTAGGGGAGACCCAGTACTTC.

This sequence joins TRBV24-1 and TRBJ2-2, with 8 bases lining up with TRBD1. The CDR3 runs to 15 residues. Trimming removed 3 bases from V and 4 bases from J; junction bases left unmatched: 3. Germline V gives CDR1 KGHDR, CDR2 SFDVKD. The CDR3 region is CATSDPQGVTGELFF. CDR3 nucleotides: TGTGCCACCAGTGATCCACAGGGGGTCACCGGGGAGCTGTTTTTT.

CDR3: CASSLGTGGAGTEAFF. Written as DNA, the CDR3 is TGTGCCAGCAGCTTAGGGACAGGGGGCGCGGGTACTGAAGCTTTCTTT. The chain couples TRBV7-9 to TRBJ1-1; 11 bases are shared with TRBD1. Per germline, CDR1 SEHNR and CDR2 FQNEAQ (reference sequence). V shed 1 base, J shed 5 bases, and the junction held 6 bases outside the gene matches. The CDR3 loop spans 16 amino acids.

This clone was observed once. This chain links TRBV10-1 with TRBJ2-5; D perhaps matches TRBD2 (7 bases). Trimming cost V 0 bases and J 7 bases, with 15 bases left between them. The CDR3 consists of 15 residues. Germline lookup yields CDR1 WNHNN and CDR2 SYGVQD (reference sequence). The CDR3 coding sequence is TGCGCCAGCAGTGAGTCGGTCGGGGGGCCGGGGACCCAGTACTTC. Amino acid sequence: CASSESVGGPGTQYF.

This chain joins TRBV28 and TRBJ2-7; the D gene is possibly TRBD1 (5 bases). The germline CDR1 and CDR2 sequences are MDHEN and SYDVKM. CDR3 length: 14 amino acids. V lost 5 bases and J 6 bases, leaving 17 bases between the germline ends. CDR3 in DNA: TGTGCCAGCAGTCCCCCTGGTAGGGGTGGCGAGCAGTACTTC. Protein: CASSPPGRGGEQYF. The full variable domain, its missing parts supplied by reference TRBV28 and TRBJ2-7, is DVKVTQSSRYLVKRTGEKVFLECVQDMDHENMFWYRQDPGLGLRLIYFSYDVKMKEKGDIPEGYSVSREKKERFSLILESASTNQTSMYLCASSPPGRGGEQYFGPGTRLTVT.

In regard to this clone: This CDR3 is also generated by other DNA sequences in the sample. The chain joins TRBV28 to TRBJ1-1; 11 bases are a match to TRBD1. The trim removed 5 bases at V and 2 bases at J, leaving 4 bases unmatched. CDR1 is MDHEN, CDR2 SYDVKM, per germline. The CDR3 is made up of 15 amino acids. This CDR3 is CASSPWTGGNTEAFF. The CDR3 coding sequence is TGTGCCAGCAGTCCGTGGACAGGGGGCAACACTGAAGCTTTCTTT.

The V gene is TRBV19, the J gene TRBJ2-7, with 9 bases lining up with TRBD1. This CDR3 has 16 amino acids. Germline-derived CDR1 and CDR2 are LNHDA and SQIVND (reference sequence). Losses at the gene ends were 4 bases for V and 4 bases for J; bases not matched to a gene: 11. This CDR3 reads CASSSSRDRASYEQYF. The CDR3 coding sequence is TGTGCCAGTAGTAGCTCCCGGGACAGGGCGTCGTACGAGCAGTACTTC.

The rearrangement joins TRBV3-1 (or the pseudogene TRBV3-2) to TRBJ2-5, with D tentatively TRBD1 (6 bases). This CDR3 has 13 residues. Per germline, CDR1 LGHDT and CDR2 YNNKEL (reference sequence). V was clipped by 2 bases and J by 4 bases, with 8 bases between them. In DNA form, the CDR3 reads TGTGCCAGCAGCCAAAGAGGGGGAGAGACCCAGTACTTC. It codes for CASSQRGGETQYF.

The gene calls are TRBV11-3 and TRBJ2-1; 12 bases align to TRBD2. This CDR3 is 15 amino acids long. Trimming cost V 5 bases and J 9 bases; bases outside gene matches: 8. The germline V gene has CDR1 SGHNT and CDR2 YENEEA. CDR3 amino acids: CASSPSGGALGEQFF. The CDR3 DNA reads TGTGCCAGCAGCCCTAGCGGGGGGGCCTTGGGTGAGCAGTTCTTC. The full variable domain, its missing parts supplied by reference TRBV11-3 and TRBJ2-1, is EAGVVQSPRYKIIEKKQPVAFWCNPISGHNTLYWYLQNLGQGPELLIRYENEEAVDDSQLPKDRFSAERLKGVDSTLKIQPAELGDSAVYLCASSPSGGALGEQFFGPGTRLTVL.

V usage is TRBV6-5 and J usage is TRBJ2-2; 7 nucleotides match TRBD1. V was pared by 9 bases and J by 6 bases, with 10 bases of the junction left unmatched. Germline V gene lookup returns CDR1 MNHEY and CDR2 SVGAGI. CDR3 length: 14 residues. For the CDR3, the DNA is TGTGCCAGTAGGGGGCCACAGGGACCCGGGGAGCTGTTTTTT. This codes for CASRGPQGPGELFF.

The V call is TRBV28, the J call TRBJ2-5, with TRBD2 matching over 9 bases. Germline lookup yields CDR1 MDHEN and CDR2 SYDVKM. J was trimmed by 5 bases and V by 3 bases; bases with no gene match: 7. The CDR3 contains 15 residues. CDR3 DNA sequence: TGTGCCAGCAGTTTTAGCGGGGGTTCTCGGGAGACCCAGTACTTC. Translation: CASSFSGGSRETQYF.

This chain joins TRBV20-1 and TRBJ2-1; 8 bases align to TRBD2. V shed 3 bases, J shed 0 bases, and the junction held 10 bases outside the gene matches. The CDR3 is made up of 17 amino acids. Germline CDR1 is DFQATT and CDR2 is SNEGSKA (reference sequence). This CDR3 reads CSASPTGGPASYNEQFF. Written as DNA, the CDR3 is TGCAGTGCTAGTCCTACGGGGGGGCCGGCCTCCTACAATGAGCAGTTCTTC.

The chain is built from TRBV27 and TRBJ1-2, with 8 bases that match TRBD1. The CDR3 is 15 residues long. Per the germline V gene, CDR1 is MNHEY and CDR2 is SMNVEV (reference sequence). With V trimmed by 1 base and J by 5 bases, 6 bases remained unmatched. The CDR3 sequence is CASSLLPDRGYGYTF. In DNA form, the CDR3 reads TGTGCCAGCAGTTTATTGCCCGACAGGGGATATGGCTACACCTTC.

The V gene is TRBV6-5, the J gene TRBJ2-3; D may be TRBD1 (5 bases). CDR1 is MNHEY and CDR2 is SVGAGI in the germline V gene. Trimming took off 6 bases at V and 4 bases at J, with 17 bases between the two ends. The CDR3 loop spans 15 amino acids. CDR3 in DNA: TGTGCCAGCAGCACTCCAAGGGGTGGCGCAGATACGCAGTATTTT. It translates to CASSTPRGGADTQYF.

CDR3 loop: CASSKGQWDEAFF. The CDR3 DNA reads as TGTGCCAGCAGTAAGGGACAATGGGATGAAGCTTTCTTT. V usage is TRBV6-5 and J usage is TRBJ1-1; the D gene is possibly TRBD1 (6 bases). CDR1 MNHEY and CDR2 SVGAGI come from the germline V gene. The CDR3 spans 13 residues. V shed 5 bases and J shed 7 bases, with 14 bases lying between them.

This chain joins TRBV5-1 and TRBJ1-1; D call uncertain. CDR1 SGHRS and CDR2 YFSETQ come from the germline V gene. Trimming removed 0 bases from V and 4 bases from J, with 7 bases in between. The CDR3 is 13 residues long. CDR3 bases: TGCGCCAGCAGCTTGGCGTCCGTCACTGAAGCTTTCTTT. Translating it yields CASSLASVTEAFF.

The chain joins TRBV19 to TRBJ1-4; D call uncertain. This CDR3 comprises 14 residues. Between the trimmed V and J ends, which lost 3 bases and 2 bases, there was a span of 7 bases. CDR1 and CDR2 (germline): LNHDA, SQIVND (reference sequence). This CDR3 reads CASSIEATNEKLFF. The CDR3 DNA sequence: TGTGCCAGTAGTATCGAGGCTACTAATGAAAAACTGTTTTTT.

The chain employs TRBV27 and TRBJ2-3, with a tentative D call TRBD2 (6 bases). Deletions cut 6 bases from V and 1 base from J, with 26 bases between. Germline V gene lookup returns CDR1 MNHEY and CDR2 SMNVEV (reference sequence). The CDR3 contains 19 residues. The CDR3 here is CASSPDSAGLRWGTDTQYF. In nucleotides, the CDR3 is TGTGCCAGCAGCCCCGACAGTGCGGGATTAAGGTGGGGCACAGATACGCAGTATTTT.

The chain combines TRBV11-2 with TRBJ2-6; TRBD1 matches 11 bases. V lost 4 bases and J lost 4; bases outside the gene matches: 3. CDR1 and CDR2 from the germline V gene are SGHAT and FQNNGV. The CDR3 loop spans 16 amino acids. The CDR3: CASSWTGGSGANVLTF. The CDR3 DNA reads TGTGCCAGCAGCTGGACAGGGGGCTCAGGGGCCAACGTCCTGACTTTC. The variable domain in full, with the rest retrieved from reference TRBV11-2 and TRBJ2-6, is EAGVAQSPRYKIIEKRQSVAFWCNPISGHATLYWYQQILGQGPKLLIQFQNNGVVDDSQLPKDRFSAERLKGVDSTLKIQPAKLEDSAVYLCASSWTGGSGANVLTFGAGSRLTVL.

The gene calls are TRBV5-4 and TRBJ1-1; D perhaps matches TRBD1 (5 bases). This CDR3 comprises 14 residues. V dropped 2 bases and J dropped 10 bases, with 18 bases sitting between them. Germline-derived CDR1 and CDR2 are SGHNT and YYREEE (reference sequence). As DNA, the CDR3 is TGTGCCAGCAGCTTAGCAGGGCCTCCTCTCGGAGCTTTCTTT. Amino acids: CASSLAGPPLGAFF.

The chain couples TRBV19 to TRBJ1-5; TRBD1 might be the D (6 bases). The germline CDR1 and CDR2 sequences are LNHDA and SQIVND (reference sequence). The CDR3 is 17 residues long. Trimming removed 5 bases at V and 0 bases at J, with 17 bases between. The CDR3 loop is CASSARIGGGSNQPQHF. CDR3 nucleotides: TGTGCCAGTAGTGCCCGCATAGGGGGTGGTAGCAATCAGCCCCAGCATTTT. Together with reference TRBV19 and TRBJ1-5, the CDR3 gives the full variable domain: DGGITQSPKYLFRKEGQNVTLSCEQNLNHDAMYWYRQDPGQGLRLIYYSQIVNDFQKGDIAEGYSVSREKKESFPLTVTSAQKNPTAFYLCASSARIGGGSNQPQHFGDGTRLSIL.

This clone turned up a few times. This specimen includes other DNA sequences encoding the same CDR3. The chain carries TRBV6-2 or TRBV6-3 and TRBJ1-4; tentatively, D is TRBD1 (6 bases). V was pared by 6 bases and J by 0 bases, with 8 bases between. CDR1 and CDR2 from the germline V gene are MNHEY and SVGEGT. The CDR3 runs 14 residues. CDR3 residues: CASSWGPTNEKLFF. CDR3 in DNA: TGTGCCAGCAGCTGGGGGCCAACTAATGAAAAACTGTTTTTT.

The chain is built from TRBV19 and TRBJ1-1; D is unresolved. Trimming took 3 bases from V and 2 from J, leaving 13 bases between them. The CDR3 has 15 amino acids. CDR1 is LNHDA, CDR2 SQIVND, per germline (reference sequence). CDR3: CASSIHINANTEAFF. The DNA for the CDR3 is TGTGCCAGTAGTATCCACATTAACGCCAACACTGAAGCTTTCTTT.

This clone was seen once. The chain joins TRBV18 to TRBJ2-5; TRBD2 is a possible D gene (6 bases). The CDR3 totals 16 residues. Trimming removed 2 bases from V and 4 bases from J, with 17 bases in between. CDR1 is KGHSH, CDR2 LQKENI, per germline. In DNA form, the CDR3 reads TGTGCCAGCTCACCAGGGCTAGCGTTGGGGCGAGAGACCCAGTACTTC. The encoded protein is CASSPGLALGRETQYF. Based on the CDR3 plus reference TRBV18 and TRBJ2-5, the full variable domain is NAGVMQNPRHLVRRRGQEARLRCSPMKGHSHVYWYRQLPEEGLKFMVYLQKENIIDESGMPKERFSAEFPKEGPSILRIQQVVRGDSAAYFCASSPGLALGRETQYFGPGTRLLVL.

V and J are TRBV18 and TRBJ2-7; 10 bases are a match to TRBD1. This CDR3 has 15 residues. From germline, CDR1 is KGHSH and CDR2 LQKENI. V shed 4 bases and J 5 bases; nucleotides not matched to a gene: 8. The chain's CDR3 is CASSHRQGAINEQYF. DNA of the CDR3: TGTGCCAGCTCACATAGACAGGGGGCAATAAACGAGCAGTACTTC. Full variable domain (outside the CDR3, taken from reference TRBV18 and TRBJ2-7): NAGVMQNPRHLVRRRGQEARLRCSPMKGHSHVYWYRQLPEEGLKFMVYLQKENIIDESGMPKERFSAEFPKEGPSILRIQQVVRGDSAAYFCASSHRQGAINEQYFGPGTRLTVT.

This sequence joins TRBV23-1 and TRBJ2-2, with a tentative D call TRBD1 (6 bases). TRBV23-1 belongs to the ORF category, with a function that is uncertain. V shed 0 bases and J shed 7 bases, with 21 bases lying between them. The CDR3 runs to 18 residues. The CDR3, as DNA: TGCGCCAGCAGTCAATCGAAGGCAGGGGTCATGGCATTCGGGGAGCTGTTTTTT. Its translation: CASSQSKAGVMAFGELFF.

This clone was picked up one time. The rearrangement uses TRBV15 and TRBJ2-7, with D possibly being TRBD1 (6 bases). V shed 0 bases and J shed 5 bases, with 23 bases lying between them. Germline V gene sequence: CDR1 LNHNV, CDR2 YYDKDF (reference sequence). CDR3 length: 18 residues. CDR3 nucleotides: TGTGCCACCAGCAGAGAAGGATTACTTGGGGCAGGGGAACACGAGCAGTACTTC. Its protein is CATSREGLLGAGEHEQYF. Full variable domain (missing parts from reference TRBV15 and TRBJ2-7): DAMVIQNPRYQVTQFGKPVTLSCSQTLNHNVMYWYQQKSSQAPKLLFHYYDKDFNNEADTPDNFQSRRPNTSFCFLDIRSPGLGDTAMYLCATSREGLLGAGEHEQYFGPGTRLTVT.

The chain couples TRBV6-2 or TRBV6-3 to TRBJ1-1; a weak D match, TRBD1 (5 bases). This CDR3 is built from 15 residues. The V end was cut by 6 bases, the J end by 4 bases, with 18 bases between. Looked up from germline, CDR1 is MNHEY and CDR2 is SVGEGT. CDR3 sequence reads: CASSPGMGRGTEAFF. As DNA, the CDR3 is TGTGCCAGCAGCCCTGGTATGGGGAGGGGCACTGAAGCTTTCTTT.